The 31 T cell receptor beta chains below were found in one sample sequenced in a study of blood T cells in healthy people across ages. A second PCR of 7 to 11 cycles used a sample-barcoded 5' primer and a J-beta primer mix. MiXCR, applied by TCRdb to the 5' RACE reads, yields one record per CDR3 protein. Of roughly 1,500,000 distinct CDR3 sequences in the sample, about 40% are singletons; the top ten hold approximately 7.9%. The sequenced material came from blood. The receptors were gathered from a woman aged 18 to 35 in good health.

This clonotype was seen only a few times. CDR3 coding DNA: TGCGCCAGCAGCTTGGGAACTGACTCGAACACCGGGGAGCTGTTTTTT. It specifies CASSLGTDSNTGELFF. This chain links TRBV5-1 with TRBJ2-2; D is uncertain. The CDR3 has 16 residues. CDR1 SGHRS and CDR2 YFSETQ come from the germline V gene. V was shortened by 0 bases and J by 0 bases, with 9 bases between the two germline ends.

A few counts support this clonotype. V usage is TRBV6-5 and J usage is TRBJ2-7; D gene unclear. Trimming took 0 bases from V and 4 from J, leaving 7 bases between them. The CDR3 totals 13 residues. Germline V gene lookup returns CDR1 MNHEY and CDR2 SVGAGI. The CDR3 region has the DNA TGTGCCAGCAGTTACTCACAGCGATACGAGCAGTACTTC. Protein product: CASSYSQRYEQYF.

Only a few counts were recorded for this clonotype. The J gene is TRBJ2-1, the V gene TRBV28, with 9 nucleotides matching TRBD2. The CDR3 is made up of 14 amino acids. Germline V gene data show CDR1 as MDHEN and CDR2 as SYDVKM. V shed 6 bases and J 9 bases; nucleotides not matched to a gene: 9. As DNA, the CDR3 is TGTGCCAGCAGAGCGGGGGGTAAGATACTTGAGCAGTTCTTC. The encoded protein is CASRAGGKILEQFF.

The chain recombines TRBV6-2 or TRBV6-3 with TRBJ2-7; TRBD2 matches at 10 bases. Unmatched junction bases numbered 12, after V lost 7 bases and J lost 0 bases. The CDR3 extends over 17 amino acids. CDR1 is MNHEY and CDR2 is SVGEGT in the germline V gene. The CDR3 nucleotides read TGTGCCAGCATCAAGGGCGGACTAGCGGACCCCTCCTACGAGCAGTACTTC. This sequence encodes CASIKGGLADPSYEQYF.

This clonotype showed up just a few times. The rearrangement joins TRBV3-1 to TRBJ2-1, with D perhaps TRBD1 (6 bases). The CDR3 totals 13 residues. The germline CDR1 and CDR2 sequences are LGHDT and YNNKEL (reference sequence). Trimming cost V 1 base and J 10 bases, with 11 bases left between them. The CDR3 reads CASSQGPGTEQFF. CDR3 nucleotides: TGTGCCAGCAGCCAAGGGCCCGGGACAGAGCAGTTCTTC.

This rearrangement joins TRBV27 to TRBJ2-4; 9 bases agree with TRBD1. The DNA end lines up better with TRBJ2-7; the J call may be wrong. Germline lookup yields CDR1 MNHEY and CDR2 SMNVEV (reference sequence). The CDR3 covers 14 residues. The CDR3 nucleotides are TGTGCCAGCAGTGTTGGGACAGGGTCTAGCGAGCAGTACTTC. Translation gives CASSVGTGSSEQYF.

The genes are TRBV6-5 and TRBJ1-2, with TRBD1 as a possible D gene (6 bases). The V end was cut by 0 bases, the J end by 2 bases, with 10 bases between. The CDR3 has 15 residues. Germline CDR1 reads MNHEY; CDR2 reads SVGAGI. The CDR3 region is CASSYSGGLNYGYTF. The CDR3 DNA reads TGTGCCAGCAGTTACTCGGGGGGCTTGAACTATGGCTACACCTTC.

The chain uses TRBV24-1 and TRBJ1-2; D is undetermined. CDR3 length: 15 amino acids. Germline loops: CDR1 KGHDR, CDR2 SFDVKD. V shed 5 bases and J shed 5 bases, with 17 bases lying between them. CDR3: CATSAPGSDAYGYTF. As DNA, the CDR3 is TGTGCCACCAGTGCCCCCGGGTCCGATGCTTATGGCTACACCTTC.

The chain couples TRBV27 to TRBJ2-2; 7 bases align to TRBD1. The CDR3 is 15 amino acids. Germline trimming cut 6 bases from V and 2 bases from J; bases unmatched to any gene: 6. Germline V lookup: CDR1 MNHEY, CDR2 SMNVEV (reference sequence). CDR3 amino acids: CASRPGQANTGELFF. The CDR3 region has the DNA TGTGCCAGCAGGCCAGGACAGGCCAACACCGGGGAGCTGTTTTTT.

This rearrangement joins TRBV11-2 to TRBJ2-7, with D possibly matching TRBD2 (5 bases). The CDR3 totals 16 residues. Trimming removed 5 bases at V and 0 bases at J, with 17 bases between. From germline, CDR1 is SGHAT and CDR2 FQNNGV. The CDR3 coding sequence is TGTGCCAGCAGCCCGATCTCGAGCGGAAGCTCCTACGAGCAGTACTTC. It codes for CASSPISSGSSYEQYF.

This chain joins TRBV5-1 and TRBJ2-5, with 15 bases fitting TRBD2. The V gene's germline CDR1 is SGHRS and CDR2 YFSETQ. V lost 3 bases to trimming and J lost 5 bases; unmatched junction nucleotides: 5. This CDR3 has 16 amino acids. The CDR3 here is CASSSGTSGRRETQYF. CDR3 sequence (DNA): TGCGCCAGCAGCTCCGGGACTAGCGGGAGGAGGGAGACCCAGTACTTC.

The J gene is TRBJ2-1, the V gene TRBV4-2, with D possibly TRBD2 on 5 matching bases. Germline V gene lookup returns CDR1 LGHNA and CDR2 YNFKEQ. The CDR3 has 12 amino acids. V was clipped by 0 bases and J by 9 bases, with 6 bases between them. Here the CDR3 reads CASSQDSGEQFF. The CDR3 DNA sequence: TGTGCCAGCAGCCAAGACAGCGGTGAGCAGTTCTTC.

The chain couples TRBV28 to TRBJ2-1; 9 positions match TRBD2. Germline V gene data show CDR1 as MDHEN and CDR2 as SYDVKM. After removal of 8 bases from V and 8 bases from J, the junction contained 7 bases not matched to a gene. This CDR3 contains 13 residues. DNA for the CDR3: TGTGCCAGCCAAGGGACTAGCTTCTATGAGCAGTTCTTC. Residues: CASQGTSFYEQFF.

The chain is built from TRBV11-2 and TRBJ2-7; 10 bases fit TRBD2. This CDR3 has 18 residues. Germline lookup yields CDR1 SGHAT and CDR2 FQNNGV. Trimming took 3 bases from V and 1 from J; bases not matched to a gene: 12. CDR3 in amino acids: CASSLSGTSVFPSYEQYF. DNA for the CDR3: TGTGCCAGCAGCTTGAGCGGGACTAGCGTGTTCCCATCCTACGAGCAGTACTTC.

The chain recombines TRBV28 with TRBJ1-1; perhaps TRBD1 as D (5 bases). The CDR3 sequence is 16 residues long. Germline V CDR1 and CDR2: MDHEN, SYDVKM. V shed 6 bases and J shed 4 bases, with 21 bases lying between them. CDR3 nucleotides: TGTGCCAGCAGCGCCCCGTGGGAGGGTGGGACCACTGAAGCTTTCTTT. Translated: CASSAPWEGGTTEAFF.

Regarding this clonotype: A read error may account for a junction end that differs from germline. The rearrangement uses TRBV5-5 and TRBJ2-1; TRBD1 matches at 9 bases. The CDR3 is 15 residues long. The germline V gene encodes CDR1 SGHKS and CDR2 YYEKEE (reference sequence). The CDR3, as DNA: TGTGCCAGCAGCGCCGACAGGGGGGTATTCTATGAGCAGTTGTTC. Protein product: CASSADRGVFYEQLF.

V and J are TRBV20-1 and TRBJ2-3; maybe TRBD2 (6 bases). Looked up from germline, CDR1 is DFQATT and CDR2 is SNEGSKA (reference sequence). The V end lost 0 bases, the J end lost 14 bases, and 18 bases lay between the germline ends. CDR3 size: 13 residues. In DNA, the CDR3 is TGCAGTGCTAGAGATCCGACTAGAAAGGTCACGTATTTT. Translated, it gives CSARDPTRKVTYF.

This clonotype was recorded many times. The chain is built from TRBV28 and TRBJ1-2; 8 bases map to TRBD1. The V gene end was trimmed by 6 bases and the J gene end by 7 bases; junction bases not matched to a gene: 4. This CDR3 contains 12 residues. Germline V gives CDR1 MDHEN, CDR2 SYDVKM. The CDR3 protein is CASSGQGGGYTF. The CDR3 DNA follows: TGTGCCAGCAGCGGACAGGGAGGTGGCTACACCTTC.

The genes are TRBV6-1 and TRBJ2-1, with 14 bases that match TRBD2. The V segment lost 5 bases and the J segment 7 bases; nucleotides outside the gene matches: 10. Germline CDR1 and CDR2: MNHNS and SASEGT. The CDR3 is 17 residues long. CDR3 protein: CASSRPSTSGGVNEQFF. CDR3 in DNA: TGTGCCAGCAGTCGACCTTCGACTAGCGGGGGGGTGAATGAGCAGTTCTTC.

V gene TRBV20-1 combines with J gene TRBJ1-5, with a possible D match to TRBD1 (6 bases). Trimming left V 1 base short and J 5 bases short, with 15 bases between. This CDR3 contains 15 residues. The germline CDR1 and CDR2 sequences are DFQATT and SNEGSKA (reference sequence). CDR3 DNA: TGCAGTGCTAGAGGACAGCCAGGGGCCTATCAGCCCCAGCATTTT. Translated, it gives CSARGQPGAYQPQHF.

Ten or more counts support this clonotype. V and J are TRBV5-4 and TRBJ2-7; D is possibly TRBD1 (5 bases). Deletions cut 4 bases from V and 1 base from J, with 12 bases between. Germline values: CDR1 SGHNT, CDR2 YYREEE (reference sequence). CDR3 size: 14 residues. The CDR3 bases are TGTGCCAGCAGCACTCAGGGTGGGTCCTACGAGCAGTACTTC. It specifies CASSTQGGSYEQYF. Variable domain in full (rest from reference TRBV5-4 and TRBJ2-7): ETGVTQSPTHLIKTRGQQVTLRCSSQSGHNTVSWYQQALGQGPQFIFQYYREEENGRGNFPPRFSGLQFPNYSSELNVNALELDDSALYLCASSTQGGSYEQYFGPGTRLTVT.

This clonotype appeared once. The CDR3 bases are TGTGCCACCAGGAAGACAGGTGAAGGTGGCACTGAAGCTTTCTTT. Translation: CATRKTGEGGTEAFF. The gene calls are TRBV24-1 and TRBJ1-1, with D perhaps TRBD1 (6 bases). This CDR3 has 15 amino acids. Germline V CDR1 and CDR2: KGHDR, SFDVKD. Trimming cost V 7 bases and J 4 bases, with 18 bases left between them.

CDR3 residues: CASSTETGSLTLGYTF. The CDR3, as DNA: TGTGCCAGCAGCACCGAGACAGGGTCGCTTACTTTAGGCTACACCTTC. The gene calls are TRBV7-9 and TRBJ1-2, with 7 positions matching TRBD1. The V and J ends lost 5 bases and 8 bases, in that order; junction bases with no gene match: 17. CDR3 length equals 16 residues. Germline V gene lookup returns CDR1 SEHNR and CDR2 FQNEAQ (reference sequence).

CDR3 loop: CASSQGSFYGYTF. The DNA for the CDR3 is TGCGCCAGCAGCCAAGGTAGTTTCTATGGCTACACCTTC. The chain links TRBV4-1 to TRBJ1-2; D remains unclear. Trimming removed 1 base from V and 4 bases from J, with 7 bases in between. In germline, CDR1 is MGHRA, CDR2 YSYEKL. The CDR3 contains 13 residues.

The chain uses TRBV15 and TRBJ2-7, with D unresolved. Per germline, CDR1 LNHNV and CDR2 YYDKDF (reference sequence). The CDR3 spans 15 residues. Trimming stripped 0 bases from V and 2 bases from J, with 11 bases between. The CDR3 loop reads CATSRDNSEPYEQYF. CDR3 DNA sequence: TGTGCCACCAGCAGAGACAACAGTGAACCCTACGAGCAGTACTTC.

This clonotype came up a few times. The chain combines TRBV20-1 with TRBJ2-1, with 15 bases matching TRBD2. This CDR3 is built from 16 residues. CDR1 DFQATT and CDR2 SNEGSKA come from the germline V gene (reference sequence). The CDR3 region has the DNA TGCAGCGAAAAGCGGACTAGCGGGAGGGCCCTCTATGAGCAGTTCTTC. Encoded protein: CSEKRTSGRALYEQFF.

V is TRBV28 and J is TRBJ2-7, with D possibly TRBD2 on 6 matching bases. The germline V gene encodes CDR1 MDHEN and CDR2 SYDVKM. Deletions cut 6 bases from V and 1 base from J, with 13 bases between. This CDR3 region has 14 residues. The CDR3 DNA reads TGTGCCAGCAGCCCACTAGCACAGTCCTACGAGCAGTACTTC. Its translation: CASSPLAQSYEQYF.

This chain uses TRBV29-1 with TRBJ1-1; D is unclear. CDR3 length: 13 amino acids. Germline CDR1 SQVTM, CDR2 ANQGSEA. With 6 bases removed from V and 0 bases from J, the gap between germline ends came to 11 bases. The CDR3 region is CSVQVVMNTEAFF. The CDR3 nucleotides read TGCAGCGTCCAGGTAGTCATGAACACTGAAGCTTTCTTT.

The rearrangement joins TRBV15 to TRBJ2-5, with 10 nucleotides matching TRBD2. CDR1 and CDR2 (germline): LNHNV, YYDKDF (reference sequence). V gave up 5 bases and J gave up 4 bases; unmatched junction bases: 10. The CDR3 totals 16 residues. The CDR3 spells CATSPLLVAGGETQYF. Written as DNA, the CDR3 is TGTGCCACCAGCCCTCTCCTTGTAGCGGGAGGAGAGACCCAGTACTTC.

The CDR3 coding sequence is TGTGCCAGCAGCGCCCGACTAGCGGGGGGGGGCACAGATACGCAGTATTTT. Its protein is CASSARLAGGGTDTQYF. J is TRBJ2-3 and V is TRBV6-1; TRBD2 matches 14 bases. Unmatched junction bases numbered 6, after V lost 6 bases and J lost 1 base. The germline V gene encodes CDR1 MNHNS and CDR2 SASEGT. The CDR3 extends over 17 amino acids.

The rearrangement links TRBV4-1 to TRBJ2-7; a weak D match, TRBD1 (6 bases). Germline loops: CDR1 MGHRA, CDR2 YSYEKL. The V and J ends lost 4 bases and 7 bases respectively, with 17 bases between them. This CDR3 has 14 amino acids. The CDR3 DNA reads TGCGCCAGCAGCCCGACGATCAGGGGAAATGAGCAGTACTTC. This gives the protein CASSPTIRGNEQYF.